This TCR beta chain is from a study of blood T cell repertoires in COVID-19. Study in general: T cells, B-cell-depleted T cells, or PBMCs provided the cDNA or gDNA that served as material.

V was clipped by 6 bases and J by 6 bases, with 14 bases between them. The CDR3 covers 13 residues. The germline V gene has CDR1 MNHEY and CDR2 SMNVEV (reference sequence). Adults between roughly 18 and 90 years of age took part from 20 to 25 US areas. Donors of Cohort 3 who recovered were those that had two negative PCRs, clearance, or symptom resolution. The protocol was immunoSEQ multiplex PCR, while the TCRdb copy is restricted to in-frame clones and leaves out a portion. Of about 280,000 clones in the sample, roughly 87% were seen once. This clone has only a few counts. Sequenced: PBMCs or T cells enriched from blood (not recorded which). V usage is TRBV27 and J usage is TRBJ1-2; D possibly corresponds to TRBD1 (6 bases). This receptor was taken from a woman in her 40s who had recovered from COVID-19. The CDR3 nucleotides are TGTGCCAGCAGCGAACAGGGAGGGAATGGCTACACCTTC. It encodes CASSEQGGNGYTF.